The present entry profiles one T cell receptor (beta chain) with its context. These data belong to a study of blood T cell repertoires in COVID-19. This CDR3 has 16 amino acids. CDR1 and CDR2 (germline): MNHEY, SMNVEV (reference sequence). V was clipped by 0 bases and J by 8 bases; unmatched bases: 3. The repertoire was sequenced with immunoSEQ multiplex PCR; TCRdb's copy has only in-frame clones and lacks some. The repertoire consists of approximately 300,000 clones, with around 87% occurring once and the leading ten covering roughly 2.4%. This sequence originates from a woman between 50 and 59 years old who had recovered from COVID-19. This chain joins TRBV27 and TRBJ2-1; TRBD2 agrees at 14 bases. The specimen sequenced was peripheral blood. CDR3 DNA: TGTGCCAGCAGTTTATCGGGACTAGCGGGAGATCATGAGCAGTTCTTC. Translated: CASSLSGLAGDHEQFF.